One and the same sample provided the 8 T cell receptor beta chains below, sequenced in a study of T cells expressing NK-cell markers. TCRdb reprocessed the 5' RACE reads, keeping one entry per CDR3 protein, no DNA. The table lists about 540,000 distinct CDR3 sequences. The sequenced sample was blood T cells: a sorted CD56 or NKG2C T cell subset, CD4+ or CD8+ T cells, or bulk PBMC T cells (not recorded which). Receptors originate from a man aged 18 to 30 in good health.

V is TRBV6-2 or TRBV6-3 and J is TRBJ1-4; TCRdb's assignment of TRBD1 cannot be checked, as there is no DNA. Germline values: CDR1 MNHEY, CDR2 SVGEGT. CDR3 length: 16 residues. CDR3 in amino acids: CASSYSEDSYNEKLFF.

The rearrangement uses TRBV2 and TRBJ2-7. Germline V gene data show CDR1 as SNHLY and CDR2 as FYNNEI. The CDR3 covers 11 residues. This CDR3 reads CASTSSYEQYF.

This chain joins TRBV6-1 and TRBJ2-6; TCRdb's D gene call, TRBD1, goes unchecked for lack of DNA. This CDR3 comprises 16 residues. The germline CDR1 and CDR2 sequences are MNHNS and SASEGT. CDR3 protein: CASTPGAFSGANVLTF.

The CDR3 sequence: CASSLEGEETTGELFF. The chain joins TRBV7-9 to TRBJ2-2; there is no DNA to check the TCRdb D call of TRBD1. The CDR3 runs 16 residues. Germline CDR1 is SEHNR and CDR2 is FQNEAQ (reference sequence).

This sequence joins TRBV6-2 or TRBV6-3 and TRBJ2-3; the TCRdb call, TRBD2, lacks DNA for checking. The germline V gene encodes CDR1 MNHEY and CDR2 SVGEGT. CDR3 length equals 16 residues. CDR3 sequence: CASSGMTSGRGGTQYF.

This chain connects TRBV10-3 to TRBJ2-3; TCRdb calls TRBD2, which cannot be checked without DNA. Germline assignment: CDR1 ENHRY and CDR2 SYGVKD. The CDR3 spans 14 residues. CDR3: CAIRTSGEPDTQYF.

The chain is built from TRBV10-1 and TRBJ2-3; there is no DNA to check the TCRdb D call of TRBD2. CDR1 and CDR2 from the germline V gene are WNHNN and SYGVQD (reference sequence). The CDR3 runs 14 residues. CDR3 region: CATSTSVLSDTQYF.

The gene calls are TRBV9 and TRBJ2-2. This CDR3 comprises 13 residues. Germline lookup yields CDR1 SGDLS and CDR2 YYNGEE. The CDR3: CASSQGHTGELFF.